Presented here are 30 T cell receptor beta chains from one specimen sequenced in a study of blood T cell repertoires in COVID-19 (dated by TCRdb to 2020 to 2021). Libraries came from the immunoSEQ multiplex PCR assay. This is the immuneACCESS table as TCRdb keeps it, with only in-frame sequences that have V and J called. A part of the clones is gone; compared with another copy, unresolved V genes explain less than half, and the rest is unexplained. For this sample there are 360,000 or so clones; about 90% appear just once. In total, the top ten clones hold 2.5% to 3% of the sample. The sequencing input was PBMCs or T cells enriched from blood (not recorded which). All receptors derive from a woman aged 25-40 years who had recovered from COVID-19.

The chain uses TRBV18 and TRBJ1-4; 8 bases agree with TRBD1. Germline CDR1 and CDR2: KGHSH and LQKENI. V trimming: 3 bases; J trimming: 4 bases; junction bases outside the gene matches: 4. The CDR3 totals 15 residues. For the CDR3, the DNA is TGTGCCAGCTCACCCCGACAGGGGAGTAATGAAAAACTGTTTTTT. Its translation: CASSPRQGSNEKLFF. The full variable domain, completed using reference TRBV18 and TRBJ1-4, is NAGVMQNPRHLVRRRGQEARLRCSPMKGHSHVYWYRQLPEEGLKFMVYLQKENIIDESGMPKERFSAEFPKEGPSILRIQQVVRGDSAAYFCASSPRQGSNEKLFFGSGTQLSVL.

This sequence joins TRBV5-4 and TRBJ2-3; no clear D. The CDR3 sequence is 14 residues long. V lost 0 bases to trimming and J lost 4 bases, with 9 bases between them. Per the germline V gene, CDR1 is SGHNT and CDR2 is YYREEE (reference sequence). Written as DNA, the CDR3 is TGTGCCAGCAGCTTGGATAGTAGCTCAGATACGCAGTATTTT. Translating it yields CASSLDSSSDTQYF.

The chain couples TRBV5-6 to TRBJ2-1; D is unresolved. The CDR3 runs 11 residues. V lost 4 bases to trimming and J lost 3 bases, with 2 bases between them. CDR1 is SGHDT and CDR2 is YYEEEE in the germline V gene. The CDR3 region has the DNA TGTGCCAGCAGCCACTACAATGAGCAGTTCTTC. It encodes CASSHYNEQFF. Using reference TRBV5-6 and TRBJ2-1 for the parts outside the CDR3, the full variable domain is DAGVTQSPTHLIKTRGQQVTLRCSPKSGHDTVSWYQQALGQGPQFIFQYYEEEERQRGNFPDRFSGHQFPNYSSELNVNALLLGDSALYLCASSHYNEQFFGPGTRLTVL.

This chain uses TRBV3-1 (or the pseudogene TRBV3-2) with TRBJ1-3; 7 bases fit TRBD1. V shed 3 bases, J shed 4 bases, and the junction held 6 bases outside the gene matches. The CDR3 totals 15 residues. The germline CDR1 and CDR2 sequences are LGHDT and YNNKEL (reference sequence). The CDR3 DNA is TGTGCCAGCAGCCATTCCGACAGGGAAGGAAACACCATATATTTT. Amino acids: CASSHSDREGNTIYF.

The table lists this clone with a few counts. The V and J genes are TRBV7-3 and TRBJ1-1, with D possibly TRBD1 on 6 matching bases. Between the trimmed V and J ends, which lost 3 bases and 0 bases, there was a span of 8 bases. This CDR3 has 14 amino acids. Germline assignment: CDR1 SGHTA and CDR2 FQGTGA. DNA of the CDR3: TGTGCCAGCAGCTTTTCAGGGGTGAACACTGAAGCTTTCTTT. Translating it yields CASSFSGVNTEAFF.

In this sample, this clone turned up once. This chain uses TRBV10-3 with TRBJ2-1; the match to TRBD1 covers 8 bases. CDR3 length: 14 residues. V dropped 8 bases and J dropped 0; count of bases not matched to a gene: 3. Germline V gives CDR1 ENHRY, CDR2 SYGVKD. CDR3 in amino acids: CAIGGTGSYNEQFF. CDR3 coding DNA: TGTGCCATCGGCGGGACAGGCTCCTACAATGAGCAGTTCTTC.

CDR3 coding DNA: TGTGCCAGCAGCTTGACAGGGGCCTTGGGATATGGCTACACCTTC. This gives the protein CASSLTGALGYGYTF. V is TRBV5-6 and J is TRBJ1-2, with 7 bases that match TRBD1. V shed 1 base and J 5 bases; nucleotides not matched to a gene: 8. CDR3 length: 15 amino acids. Looked up from germline, CDR1 is SGHDT and CDR2 is YYEEEE.

The gene calls are TRBV15 and TRBJ2-2; 8 bases map to TRBD1. Germline V gives CDR1 LNHNV, CDR2 YYDKDF (reference sequence). The trim removed 6 bases at V and 3 bases at J, leaving 3 bases unmatched. The CDR3 loop spans 14 amino acids. The CDR3 DNA reads as TGTGCCACCAGAGGACAGGGTCACACCGGGGAGCTGTTTTTT. Protein: CATRGQGHTGELFF.

As regards this clone: Other nucleotide sequences in the sample specify the same CDR3. The chain uses TRBV7-3 and TRBJ2-5, with D tentatively TRBD1 (6 bases). V dropped 3 bases and J dropped 2 bases, with 7 bases sitting between them. Germline V gene lookup returns CDR1 SGHTA and CDR2 FQGTGA. The CDR3 is 13 residues long. The CDR3 region has the DNA TGTGCCAGCAGCTTGCAGGGGCAAGAGACCCAGTACTTC. Its protein product is CASSLQGQETQYF.

The sample holds a few counts of this clone. V usage is TRBV5-4 and J usage is TRBJ2-2; D remains ambiguous. Germline values: CDR1 SGHNT, CDR2 YYREEE (reference sequence). The CDR3 has 17 residues. The V end was cut by 4 bases, the J end by 3 bases, with 19 bases between. CDR3 DNA: TGTGCCAGCAGCCCCACCAGCCGAGGATGGGACACCGGGGAGCTGTTTTTT. Translated: CASSPTSRGWDTGELFF.

The genes are TRBV5-6 and TRBJ2-7; D might be TRBD1 (6 bases). The CDR3 is 13 residues long. Trimming took 4 bases from V and 3 from J, leaving 11 bases between them. CDR1 is SGHDT, CDR2 YYEEEE, per germline. The CDR3 nucleotides are TGTGCCAGCAGCACCGGGACATACTACGAGCAGTACTTC. Translating gives CASSTGTYYEQYF.

The chain couples TRBV5-1 to TRBJ1-4; D gene unclear. The CDR3 sequence is 13 residues long. V lost 2 bases and J lost 6, with 8 bases in between. CDR1 is SGHRS, CDR2 YFSETQ, per germline. The CDR3: CASSFGRDEKLFF. The CDR3 nucleotides are TGCGCCAGCAGCTTCGGGAGGGATGAAAAACTGTTTTTT.

V gene TRBV3-1 (or the pseudogene TRBV3-2) combines with J gene TRBJ2-7; 7 bases align to TRBD1. CDR1 LGHDT and CDR2 YNNKEL come from the germline V gene (reference sequence). V shed 5 bases and J 2 bases; nucleotides not matched to a gene: 6. This CDR3 spans 14 amino acids. CDR3: CASSEGQVTYEQYF. In nucleotides, the CDR3 is TGTGCCAGCAGCGAAGGACAGGTAACCTACGAGCAGTACTTC.

This chain links TRBV29-1 with TRBJ1-1; D is perhaps TRBD1 (5 bases). The CDR3 length is 11 residues. V was pared by 3 bases and J by 8 bases, with 10 bases between. Germline V gene lookup returns CDR1 SQVTM and CDR2 ANQGSEA. DNA for the CDR3: TGCAGCGTTGACATTCGGGGGGAAGCTTTCTTT. Amino acids: CSVDIRGEAFF.

The chain has TRBV28 and TRBJ1-5, with D maybe TRBD1 (6 bases). The CDR3 runs to 15 residues. Germline V gives CDR1 MDHEN, CDR2 SYDVKM. V shed 4 bases and J shed 1 base, with 11 bases lying between them. The CDR3 protein is CASSSPGHSNQPQHF. In DNA form, the CDR3 reads TGTGCCAGCAGTTCGCCGGGACACAGCAATCAGCCCCAGCATTTT.

The genes are TRBV9 and TRBJ1-4; the match to TRBD1 covers 7 bases. V lost 3 bases to trimming and J lost 12 bases; unmatched junction nucleotides: 11. Per the germline V gene, CDR1 is SGDLS and CDR2 is YYNGEE. The CDR3 extends over 14 amino acids. The CDR3 reads CASSEGGPMKELFF. The CDR3, as DNA: TGTGCCAGCAGCGAAGGGGGCCCCATGAAGGAACTGTTTTTT.

The chain uses TRBV27 and TRBJ1-2, with 9 bases identical to TRBD1. CDR3 length: 13 residues. V lost 6 bases and J lost 6; bases outside the gene matches: 5. Germline V gives CDR1 MNHEY, CDR2 SMNVEV (reference sequence). The CDR3 sequence is CASRATGGDGYTF. CDR3 bases: TGTGCCAGCAGGGCTACAGGGGGCGATGGCTACACCTTC.

The V gene is TRBV5-8, the J gene TRBJ1-2; 12 bases match TRBD1. Germline assignment: CDR1 SGHTS and CDR2 YDEGEE. The CDR3 is made up of 15 amino acids. After removal of 4 bases from V and 8 bases from J, the junction contained 9 bases not matched to a gene. The CDR3 loop reads CASSGRDRGQKGYTF. Here the CDR3 DNA reads TGTGCCAGCAGCGGCAGGGACAGGGGGCAGAAGGGCTACACCTTC.

The J gene is TRBJ2-2, the V gene TRBV11-3; 10 nucleotides agree with TRBD2. Per the germline V gene, CDR1 is SGHNT and CDR2 is YENEEA. The CDR3 is 17 residues long. V trimming: 0 bases; J trimming: 4 bases; junction bases outside the gene matches: 5. The CDR3 DNA reads TGTGCCAGCAGCTTAGATCCTAGCGGGAGCGGCACCGGGGAGCTGTTTTTT. Translating gives CASSLDPSGSGTGELFF.

The CDR3 nucleotides are TGTGCCAGCAGCCGGGGGACTAGCGGGAGGTACAATGAGCAGTTCTTC. This translates into CASSRGTSGRYNEQFF. This chain uses TRBV5-6 with TRBJ2-1; the match to TRBD2 covers 15 bases. Germline loops: CDR1 SGHDT, CDR2 YYEEEE. J lost 4 bases, V lost 4 bases, and 3 bases had no gene match. The CDR3 totals 16 residues. Together with reference TRBV5-6 and TRBJ2-1, the CDR3 gives the full variable domain: DAGVTQSPTHLIKTRGQQVTLRCSPKSGHDTVSWYQQALGQGPQFIFQYYEEEERQRGNFPDRFSGHQFPNYSSELNVNALLLGDSALYLCASSRGTSGRYNEQFFGPGTRLTVL.

The chain uses TRBV5-1 and TRBJ2-3; a possible D gene is TRBD1 (5 bases). Trimming removed 2 bases at V and 4 bases at J, with 14 bases between. CDR3 size: 15 residues. Looked up from germline, CDR1 is SGHRS and CDR2 is YFSETQ. CDR3 amino acids: CASSFLGLSPDTQYF. As DNA, the CDR3 is TGCGCCAGCAGCTTTCTGGGGCTTTCCCCAGATACGCAGTATTTT.

In its sample, this clone was seen a few times. V and J are TRBV3-1 (or the pseudogene TRBV3-2) and TRBJ2-7; possibly TRBD1 for D (5 bases). Germline CDR1 is LGHDT and CDR2 is YNNKEL (reference sequence). This CDR3 spans 11 amino acids. V lost 3 bases and J 8 bases, leaving 8 bases between the germline ends. CDR3: CASSHNRQQYF. The CDR3 DNA sequence: TGTGCCAGCAGCCACAACAGGCAGCAGTACTTC.

This chain uses TRBV28 with TRBJ1-2; TRBD1 aligns across 9 bases. This CDR3 region has 14 residues. In germline, CDR1 is MDHEN, CDR2 SYDVKM. Trimming at V came to 6 bases and at J to 9 bases, leaving 11 bases not matched to a gene. The CDR3 is CASSPTWTGERYTF. CDR3 nucleotide sequence: TGTGCCAGCAGCCCAACGTGGACAGGGGAACGCTACACCTTC.

Regarding this clone: The sample holds other DNA sequences that translate to the same CDR3. The V gene is TRBV28, the J gene TRBJ2-5, with 7 bases aligning to TRBD2. The V segment lost 3 bases and the J segment 5 bases; nucleotides outside the gene matches: 12. Germline V CDR1 and CDR2: MDHEN, SYDVKM. This CDR3 spans 16 amino acids. CDR3 in amino acids: CASSLPGAGVGETQYF. The CDR3 region has the DNA TGTGCCAGCAGTTTGCCGGGTGCGGGAGTAGGTGAGACCCAGTACTTC.

V and J are TRBV19 and TRBJ2-2, with 10 positions matching TRBD2. The germline V gene encodes CDR1 LNHDA and CDR2 SQIVND (reference sequence). The CDR3 is 18 amino acids. Trimming took 0 bases from V and 5 from J; bases not matched to a gene: 9. The CDR3 region has the DNA TGTGCCAGTAGTATAGATACCCTCAAGCGGGAGGGGACCGGGGAGCTGTTTTTT. Translated: CASSIDTLKREGTGELFF.

J is TRBJ2-5 and V is TRBV3-1 (or the pseudogene TRBV3-2); 9 nucleotides agree with TRBD2. The CDR3 is 17 amino acids. Losses at the gene ends were 1 base for V and 0 bases for J; bases not matched to a gene: 6. CDR1 and CDR2 (germline): LGHDT, YNNKEL (reference sequence). The CDR3 DNA reads TGTGCCAGCAGCCAAGGTTTGGCGGGGGGGAACCAAGAGACCCAGTACTTC. Translating it yields CASSQGLAGGNQETQYF.

The genes are TRBV7-2 and TRBJ2-7, with D tentatively TRBD2 (5 bases). The CDR3 covers 14 residues. V dropped 2 bases and J dropped 2 bases, with 10 bases sitting between them. CDR1 is SGHTA, CDR2 FQGNSA, per germline. CDR3 in amino acids: CASSLFSGTYEQYF. CDR3 nucleotide sequence: TGTGCCAGCAGCTTATTCTCGGGGACCTACGAGCAGTACTTC.

The chain joins TRBV7-3 to TRBJ1-2, with 9 bases matching TRBD1. The CDR3 contains 15 residues. Germline CDR1 reads SGHTA; CDR2 reads FQGTGA. Trimming removed 5 bases from V and 5 bases from J; junction bases left unmatched: 9. CDR3 region: CASSPNTGGGYGYTF. As DNA, the CDR3 is TGTGCCAGCAGCCCGAATACAGGGGGCGGGTATGGCTACACCTTC.

The V gene is TRBV6-6, the J gene TRBJ2-1, with 7 bases matching TRBD2. The germline gives CDR1 MNHNY, CDR2 SVGAGI (reference sequence). The CDR3 is 14 amino acids. V was pared by 5 bases and J by 5 bases, with 6 bases of the junction left unmatched. CDR3 region: CASSRTSFDNEQFF. For the CDR3, the DNA is TGTGCCAGCAGTCGGACTAGTTTTGACAATGAGCAGTTCTTC.

In this sample, this clone turned up a few times. The chain carries TRBV6-7 and TRBJ1-2; D unresolved. TRBV6-7 counts as an open reading frame of uncertain function. CDR3 length: 15 amino acids. V was cut by 4 bases and J by 3 bases, with 15 bases left in between. CDR3 in DNA: TGTGCCAGCAGTTGGAGCGGGGTCGTTCACTATGGCTACACCTTC. Amino acid sequence: CASSWSGVVHYGYTF.